The sequence of this TCR beta chain was determined in a study of beta chain features in type 1 diabetes. General study results and limits: Fewer junction insertions and more nucleotide deletions appeared in type 1 diabetes patients. Shortening that was moderate but significant affected the TCRB CDR3s of Type 1 diabetes patients in all four CD4+ subsets.

cDNA synthesis used the whole RNA isolate, giving expressed TCRB sequences. Some clones are missing from TCRdb's copy, which holds only in-frame ones; the method was immunoSEQ multiplex PCR. The sample records 95,000 to 110,000 clones, under 30% being singletons. Looked up from germline, CDR1 is MDHEN and CDR2 is SYDVKM. CDR3 length equals 14 residues. The germline V and J ends were trimmed by 6 bases and 7 bases, with 16 bases remaining between them. Blood was collected once per donor into heparin, averaging roughly 0.12 L. CD4+ naive, central memory, regulatory and stem cell-like memory cells were sorted via CD45RO/CCR7/CD25/CD127/CD95/CD27. Sorting gave populations that all exceeded 98% purity. As concerns this clone: Its specificity is unknown.

V and J are TRBV28 and TRBJ1-5, with TRBD1 as a possible D gene (6 bases). The source is a woman between 18 and 29 years old with type 1 diabetes. The sample consisted of central memory CD4+ T cells from blood. The CDR3 sequence is CASSERTGYQPQHF. CDR3 coding DNA: TGTGCCAGCAGCGAACGCACAGGGTACCAGCCCCAGCATTTT.